This T cell receptor beta chain was sequenced for a study of blood T cell repertoires in COVID-19. CDR1 is SGHRS, CDR2 YFSETQ, per germline. Between the trimmed V and J ends, which lost 4 bases and 1 base, there was a span of 11 bases. This CDR3 comprises 14 residues. Assay: immunoSEQ multiplex PCR; the TCRdb copy retains only in-frame clones and omits some. The sample lists 200,000 to 300,000 clones, about 88% seen once, with 0.99% in the top ten. V and J are TRBV5-1 and TRBJ1-1; D gene uncertain. This TCR came from a woman aged 40-49 years who had recovered from COVID-19. Sequencing was performed on peripheral blood. The CDR3 loop reads CASSPDRGNTEAFF. The CDR3 DNA follows: TGCGCCAGCAGCCCGGACCGGGGGAACACTGAAGCTTTCTTT.